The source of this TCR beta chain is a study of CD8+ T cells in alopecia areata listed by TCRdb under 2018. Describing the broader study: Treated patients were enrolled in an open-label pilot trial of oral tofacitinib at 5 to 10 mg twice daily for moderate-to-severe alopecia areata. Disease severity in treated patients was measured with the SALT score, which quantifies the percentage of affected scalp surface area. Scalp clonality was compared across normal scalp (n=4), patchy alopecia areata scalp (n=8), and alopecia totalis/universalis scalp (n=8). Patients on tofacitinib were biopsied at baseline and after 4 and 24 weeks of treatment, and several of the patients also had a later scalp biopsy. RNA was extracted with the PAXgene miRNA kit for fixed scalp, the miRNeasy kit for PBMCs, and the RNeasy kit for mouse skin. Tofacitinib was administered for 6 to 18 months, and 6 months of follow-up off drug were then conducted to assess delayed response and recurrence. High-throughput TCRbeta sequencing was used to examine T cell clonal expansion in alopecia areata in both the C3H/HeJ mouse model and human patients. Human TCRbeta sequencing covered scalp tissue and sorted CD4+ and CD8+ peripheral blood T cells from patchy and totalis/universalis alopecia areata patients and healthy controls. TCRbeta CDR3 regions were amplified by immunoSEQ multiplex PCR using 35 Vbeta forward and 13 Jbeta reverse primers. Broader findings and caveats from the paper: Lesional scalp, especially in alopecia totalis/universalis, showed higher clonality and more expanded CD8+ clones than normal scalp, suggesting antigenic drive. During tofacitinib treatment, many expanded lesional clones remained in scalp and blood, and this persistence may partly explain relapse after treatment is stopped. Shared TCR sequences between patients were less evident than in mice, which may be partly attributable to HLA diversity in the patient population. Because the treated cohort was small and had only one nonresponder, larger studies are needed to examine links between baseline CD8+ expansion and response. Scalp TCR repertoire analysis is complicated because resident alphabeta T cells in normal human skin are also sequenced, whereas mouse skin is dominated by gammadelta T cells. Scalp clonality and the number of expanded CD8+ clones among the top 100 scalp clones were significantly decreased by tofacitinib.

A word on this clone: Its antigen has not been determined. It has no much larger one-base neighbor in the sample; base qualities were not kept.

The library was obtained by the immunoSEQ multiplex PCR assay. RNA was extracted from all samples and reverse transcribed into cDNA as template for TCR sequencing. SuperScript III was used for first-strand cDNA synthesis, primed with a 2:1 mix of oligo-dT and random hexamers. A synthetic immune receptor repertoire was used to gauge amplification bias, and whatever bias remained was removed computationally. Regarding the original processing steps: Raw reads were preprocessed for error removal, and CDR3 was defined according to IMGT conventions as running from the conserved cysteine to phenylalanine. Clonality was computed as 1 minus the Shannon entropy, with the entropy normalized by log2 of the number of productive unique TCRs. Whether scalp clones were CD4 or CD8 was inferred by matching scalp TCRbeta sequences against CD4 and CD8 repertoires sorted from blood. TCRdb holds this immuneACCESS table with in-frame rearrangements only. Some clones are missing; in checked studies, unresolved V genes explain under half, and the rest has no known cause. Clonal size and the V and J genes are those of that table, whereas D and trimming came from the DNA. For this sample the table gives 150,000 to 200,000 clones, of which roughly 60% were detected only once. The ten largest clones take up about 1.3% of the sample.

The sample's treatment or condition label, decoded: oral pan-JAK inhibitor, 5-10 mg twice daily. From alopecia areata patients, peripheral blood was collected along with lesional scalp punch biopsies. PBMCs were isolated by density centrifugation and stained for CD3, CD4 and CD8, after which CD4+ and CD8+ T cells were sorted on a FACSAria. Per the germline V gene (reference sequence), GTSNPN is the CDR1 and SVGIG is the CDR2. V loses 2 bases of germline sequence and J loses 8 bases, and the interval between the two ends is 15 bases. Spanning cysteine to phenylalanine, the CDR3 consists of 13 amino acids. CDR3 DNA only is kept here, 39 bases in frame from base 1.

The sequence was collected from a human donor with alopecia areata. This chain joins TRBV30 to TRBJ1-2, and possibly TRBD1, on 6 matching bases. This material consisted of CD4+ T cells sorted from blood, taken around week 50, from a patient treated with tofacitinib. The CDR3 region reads CAWSIIQGSGYTF. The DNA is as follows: TGTGCCTGGAGTATCATACAGGGCTCCGGCTACACCTTC.